This T cell receptor beta chain stems from a study of T cell repertoires in cytomegalovirus infection. For the study at large: Signatures in public TCR beta sequences pointed to both CMV infection and matching HLA type.

V dropped 2 bases and J dropped 2 bases, with 12 bases sitting between them. The CDR3 has 15 residues. The V gene's germline CDR1 is SGHRS and CDR2 YFSETQ. Using its own MiXCR run on the reads, TCRdb lists one record per CDR3 protein. Counted here are some 500,000 distinct CDR3 sequences, 35% to 50% occurring once; the ten biggest clones make up 48%. With respect to this clonotype: Its antigen is as yet unknown.

General study findings and limits: Public TCR beta family frequency separated CMV-and-HLA carriers, including in an independent cohort. CMV-specific HLA-C-restricted TCR beta clonotypes dominated the ex vivo response.

The specimen comprised cultured PBMCs, sampled from culture after CMV antigen stimulation. The V gene is TRBV5-1, the J gene TRBJ2-3; perhaps TRBD1 as D (6 bases). The receptor was derived from a human donor in good health (CMV status not recorded). Some clones in this sample may be carry-over from other donors' samples. For the CDR3, the DNA is TGCGCCAGCAGCTTTGAGTGGGGGCTCACAGATACGCAGTATTTT. The encoded protein is CASSFEWGLTDTQYF.